This paragraph reports one T cell receptor (beta chain). Clones were read by immunoSEQ multiplex PCR, and TCRdb kept only the in-frame ones, dropping some. The repertoire has 95,000 to 150,000 clones, approximately 90% of them found once; the top ten carry 1.5% to 2%. This entry belongs to a study of cytomegalovirus exposure and HLA in healthy donors. Germline V gives CDR1 MDHEN, CDR2 SYDVKM. This CDR3 is 15 amino acids long. With 4 bases removed from V and 5 bases from J, the gap between germline ends came to 17 bases. Sequenced sample: PBMCs. J is TRBJ2-5 and V is TRBV28, with TRBD1 as a possible D gene (6 bases). The sequence was collected from a woman aged 18 to 35 in good health and CMV-seronegative. The CDR3 loop is CASSSPRGSTETQYF. In DNA form, the CDR3 reads TGTGCCAGCAGTTCACCAAGGGGGAGCACGGAGACCCAGTACTTC.